This T cell receptor (beta chain) was recorded in a study of T cells in Graves' hyperthyroidism and ophthalmopathy. Trimming pared 0 bases from V and 5 bases from J, leaving 10 bases between. Germline values: CDR1 MNHEY, CDR2 SVGAGI. The CDR3 totals 15 residues. This clonotype was detected ten times or more. Amplified regions were TCR beta CDR3 sequences from RNA transcripts. With the HTBI primer set, the TCR CDR3 went through a first round of RT-PCR. TCRdb itself ran the multiplex PCR reads through MiXCR, one entry per CDR3 protein. The profile shows about 640,000 distinct CDR3 sequences, 13% to 15% of them singletons.

The sequencing input was blood. The sequence came from a woman aged 45-60 years with Graves' ophthalmopathy. V is TRBV6-5 and J is TRBJ2-2; a possible D gene is TRBD2 (5 bases). The CDR3 reads CASSYSSEVTGELFF. Here the CDR3 DNA reads TGTGCCAGCAGTTACTCTAGCGAGGTAACCGGGGAGCTGTTTTTT.